This entry lists 13 T cell receptor beta chains sequenced from one sample in a study of blood T cell repertoires in COVID-19. Data came from immunoSEQ multiplex PCR; TCRdb stores just in-frame clones and leaves some out. The sample shows approximately 200,000 clones, roughly four fifths of them seen only once. The specimen sequenced was PBMCs or T cells enriched from blood (not recorded which). The source of these receptors is a man aged 35 to 55 who had recovered from COVID-19.

This chain uses TRBV27 with TRBJ2-1; 7 bases map to TRBD2. The CDR3 has 15 amino acids. V gave up 4 bases and J gave up 4 bases; unmatched junction bases: 7. Germline CDR1 reads MNHEY; CDR2 reads SMNVEV (reference sequence). In DNA form, the CDR3 reads TGTGCCAGCAGTTACGTTTCGGGGGGATACAATGAGCAGTTCTTC. The encoded protein is CASSYVSGGYNEQFF.

This clone was observed once. This chain links TRBV21-1 with TRBJ2-7; the table's D call TRBD2 went unverified against the DNA. TRBV21-1 corresponds to a pseudogene. The CDR3 spans 14 residues. In DNA form, the CDR3 reads TGTGCCAGCAACCGTAGACTAGCGGAGGGGGGGCAGTACGTC. Translation gives CASNRRLAEGGQYV.

This clone was recorded a few times. The V and J genes are TRBV18 and TRBJ1-1, with D perhaps matching TRBD1 (5 bases). The V and J ends lost 3 bases and 0 bases respectively, with 17 bases between them. Per the germline V gene, CDR1 is KGHSH and CDR2 is LQKENI. This CDR3 is built from 17 residues. The CDR3 spells CASSPVGQGTMNTEAFF. CDR3 sequence (DNA): TGTGCCAGCTCACCGGTTGGGCAGGGCACCATGAACACTGAAGCTTTCTTT.

The chain couples TRBV6-5 to TRBJ2-1; 10 bases fit TRBD2. The germline CDR1 and CDR2 sequences are MNHEY and SVGAGI. This CDR3 is 14 amino acids long. V lost 8 bases, J lost 3 bases, and 4 bases stayed unmatched. The CDR3 loop reads CASGGLAVYNEQFF. Written as DNA, the CDR3 is TGTGCCAGCGGAGGACTAGCGGTCTACAATGAGCAGTTCTTC.

V and J are TRBV5-5 and TRBJ1-2, with D possibly TRBD1 on 6 matching bases. V lost 1 base, J lost 4 bases, and 11 bases lay in between. This CDR3 region has 14 residues. Germline CDR1 is SGHKS and CDR2 is YYEKEE (reference sequence). CDR3 loop: CASSLQGPPYGYTF. The CDR3 DNA follows: TGTGCCAGCAGCTTGCAGGGGCCGCCCTATGGCTACACCTTC.

This clone was seen just once. The rearrangement joins TRBV30 to TRBJ2-5; TRBD2 agrees at 12 bases. This CDR3 is built from 13 residues. The ends lost 4 bases at V and 9 bases at J; junction bases unmatched: 6. Germline V gene sequence: CDR1 GTSNPN, CDR2 SVGIG (reference sequence). CDR3 in amino acids: CAWTLAGGVSQYF. The CDR3 coding sequence is TGTGCCTGGACTCTAGCGGGGGGGGTTTCCCAGTACTTC.

The genes are TRBV5-5 and TRBJ2-2; D is unclear. Germline V lookup: CDR1 SGHKS, CDR2 YYEKEE (reference sequence). The V gene lost 3 bases and the J gene lost 5 bases, with 5 bases spanning the gap. This CDR3 comprises 12 residues. Here the CDR3 reads CASSSQTGELFF. For the CDR3, the DNA is TGTGCCAGCAGCTCCCAGACCGGGGAGCTGTTTTTT.

The rearrangement joins TRBV28 to TRBJ2-3; TRBD1 is a possible D gene (6 bases). Trimming shortened V by 4 bases and J by 10 bases, and 15 bases separated the two germline ends. The CDR3 has 13 amino acids. Looked up from germline, CDR1 is MDHEN and CDR2 is SYDVKM. The CDR3 loop reads CASSSILGAAQYF. In DNA form, the CDR3 reads TGTGCCAGCAGTTCCATACTGGGGGCTGCGCAGTATTTT. Based on the CDR3 plus reference TRBV28 and TRBJ2-3, the full variable domain is DVKVTQSSRYLVKRTGEKVFLECVQDMDHENMFWYRQDPGLGLRLIYFSYDVKMKEKGDIPEGYSVSREKKERFSLILESASTNQTSMYLCASSSILGAAQYFGPGTRLTVL.

V usage is TRBV4-2 and J usage is TRBJ1-5; possibly TRBD1 for D (5 bases). The V gene lost 1 base and the J gene lost 5 bases, with 15 bases spanning the gap. Germline assignment: CDR1 LGHNA and CDR2 YNFKEQ. This CDR3 region has 16 residues. The DNA of the CDR3 is TGTGCCAGCAGCCAAGTTACAGGTGGGATCGATCAGCCCCAGCATTTT. It codes for CASSQVTGGIDQPQHF.

The V and J genes are TRBV5-1 and TRBJ1-4; TRBD1 is a possible D gene (6 bases). Trimming took 2 bases from V and 5 from J, leaving 10 bases between them. Germline-derived CDR1 and CDR2 are SGHRS and YFSETQ. This CDR3 is built from 14 residues. The CDR3 DNA sequence: TGCGCCAGCAGCTTAGGGGGTTCGAATGAAAAACTGTTTTTT. This gives the protein CASSLGGSNEKLFF. The whole variable domain, filled in from reference TRBV5-1 and TRBJ1-4, reads KAGVTQTPRYLIKTRGQQVTLSCSPISGHRSVSWYQQTPGQGLQFLFEYFSETQRNKGNFPGRFSGRQFSNSRSEMNVSTLELGDSALYLCASSLGGSNEKLFFGSGTQLSVL.

V gene TRBV9 combines with J gene TRBJ1-5, with D tentatively TRBD1 (5 bases). Germline CDR1 is SGDLS and CDR2 is YYNGEE. V lost 0 bases and J 5 bases, leaving 12 bases between the germline ends. The CDR3 spans 15 residues. This CDR3 is CASSVAEGPHQPQHF. CDR3 in DNA: TGTGCCAGCAGCGTAGCGGAGGGACCCCATCAGCCCCAGCATTTT.

This clone was detected only once. The CDR3 protein is CASSQTRGTDTQYF. The CDR3 DNA is TGTGCCAGCAGCCAGACTAGGGGCACAGATACGCAGTATTTT. The chain couples TRBV7-8 to TRBJ2-3; TRBD2 might be the D (6 bases). Germline CDR1 reads SGHVS; CDR2 reads FQNEAQ. The germline V and J ends were trimmed by 5 bases and 1 base, with 10 bases remaining between them. This CDR3 spans 14 amino acids.

CDR3 amino acids: CASSFLRDTGELFF. CDR3 nucleotide sequence: TGCGCCAGCAGCTTTCTCAGGGATACCGGGGAGCTGTTTTTT. This chain uses TRBV5-1 with TRBJ2-2, with D perhaps TRBD1 (5 bases). This CDR3 is built from 14 residues. V lost 2 bases to trimming and J lost 5 bases, with 10 bases between them. Germline V CDR1 and CDR2: SGHRS, YFSETQ.